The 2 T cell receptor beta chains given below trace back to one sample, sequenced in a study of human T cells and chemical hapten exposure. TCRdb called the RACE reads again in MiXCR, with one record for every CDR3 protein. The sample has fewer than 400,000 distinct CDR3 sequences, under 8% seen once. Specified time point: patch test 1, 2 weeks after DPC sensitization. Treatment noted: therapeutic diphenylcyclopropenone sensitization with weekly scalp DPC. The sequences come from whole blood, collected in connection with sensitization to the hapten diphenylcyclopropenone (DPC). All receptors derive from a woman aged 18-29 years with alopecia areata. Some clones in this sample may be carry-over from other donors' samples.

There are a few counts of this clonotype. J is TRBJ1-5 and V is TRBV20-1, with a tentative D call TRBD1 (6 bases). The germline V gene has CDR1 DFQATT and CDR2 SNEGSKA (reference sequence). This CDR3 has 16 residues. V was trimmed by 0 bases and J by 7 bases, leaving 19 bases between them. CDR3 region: CSARDRRQNRAQPQHF. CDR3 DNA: TGCAGTGCTAGAGATAGGAGGCAAAACAGGGCGCAGCCCCAGCATTTT.

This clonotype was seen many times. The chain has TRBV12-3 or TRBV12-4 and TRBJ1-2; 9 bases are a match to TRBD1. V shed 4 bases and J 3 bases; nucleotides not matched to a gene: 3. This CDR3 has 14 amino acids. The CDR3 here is CASSSGDRDYGYTF. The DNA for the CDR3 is TGTGCCAGCAGTTCGGGGGACAGGGACTATGGCTACACCTTC.